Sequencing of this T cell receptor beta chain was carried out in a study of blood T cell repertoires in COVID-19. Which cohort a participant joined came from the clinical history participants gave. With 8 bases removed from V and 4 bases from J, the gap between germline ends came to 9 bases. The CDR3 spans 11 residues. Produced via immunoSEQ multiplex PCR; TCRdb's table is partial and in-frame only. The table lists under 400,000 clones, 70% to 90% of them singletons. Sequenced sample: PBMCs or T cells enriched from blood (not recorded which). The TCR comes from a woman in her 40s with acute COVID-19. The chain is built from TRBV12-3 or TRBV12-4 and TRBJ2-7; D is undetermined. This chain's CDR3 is CASASVYEQYF. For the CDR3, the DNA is TGTGCCAGCGCGAGCGTGTACGAGCAGTACTTC.